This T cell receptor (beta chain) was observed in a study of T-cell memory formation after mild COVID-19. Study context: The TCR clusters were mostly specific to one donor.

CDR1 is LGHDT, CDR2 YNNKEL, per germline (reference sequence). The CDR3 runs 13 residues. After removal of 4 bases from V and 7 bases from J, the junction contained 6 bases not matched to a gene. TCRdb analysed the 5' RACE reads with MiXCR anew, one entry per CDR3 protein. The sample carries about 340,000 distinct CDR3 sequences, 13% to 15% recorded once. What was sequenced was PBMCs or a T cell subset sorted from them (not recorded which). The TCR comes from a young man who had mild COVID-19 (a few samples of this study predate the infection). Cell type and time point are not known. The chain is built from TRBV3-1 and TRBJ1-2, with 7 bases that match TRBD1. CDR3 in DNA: TGTGCCAGCAGCCCTGGGACAGCGCCTGGCTACACCTTC. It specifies CASSPGTAPGYTF.